Given below is one T cell receptor (beta chain) in context. This record comes from a study of CD8 T cells in Susac syndrome. V was shortened by 8 bases and J by 2 bases, with 9 bases between the two germline ends. The CDR3 loop spans 12 amino acids. Germline lookup yields CDR1 SNHLY and CDR2 FYNNEI. An input of roughly 0.45 to 1 ug of RNA was subjected to reverse transcription using random hexamers. Across 54 Vbeta and 13 Jbeta, TCR beta CDR3 was amplified with immunoSEQ multiplex PCR. TCRdb reprocessed the immunoSEQ multiplex PCR reads via MiXCR and lists one record per CDR3 protein. Of roughly 200,000 distinct CDR3 sequences in the sample, 90% to 95% are singletons; the top ten hold approximately 0.099%.

The chain combines TRBV2 with TRBJ2-5; D not resolved. The source of this sequence is a human donor with Susac syndrome. Specimen: CD4+ T cells from PBMCs. In DNA, the CDR3 is TGTGCCAGCGCGCGACGACAAGAGACCCAGTACTTC. Its protein product is CASARRQETQYF.